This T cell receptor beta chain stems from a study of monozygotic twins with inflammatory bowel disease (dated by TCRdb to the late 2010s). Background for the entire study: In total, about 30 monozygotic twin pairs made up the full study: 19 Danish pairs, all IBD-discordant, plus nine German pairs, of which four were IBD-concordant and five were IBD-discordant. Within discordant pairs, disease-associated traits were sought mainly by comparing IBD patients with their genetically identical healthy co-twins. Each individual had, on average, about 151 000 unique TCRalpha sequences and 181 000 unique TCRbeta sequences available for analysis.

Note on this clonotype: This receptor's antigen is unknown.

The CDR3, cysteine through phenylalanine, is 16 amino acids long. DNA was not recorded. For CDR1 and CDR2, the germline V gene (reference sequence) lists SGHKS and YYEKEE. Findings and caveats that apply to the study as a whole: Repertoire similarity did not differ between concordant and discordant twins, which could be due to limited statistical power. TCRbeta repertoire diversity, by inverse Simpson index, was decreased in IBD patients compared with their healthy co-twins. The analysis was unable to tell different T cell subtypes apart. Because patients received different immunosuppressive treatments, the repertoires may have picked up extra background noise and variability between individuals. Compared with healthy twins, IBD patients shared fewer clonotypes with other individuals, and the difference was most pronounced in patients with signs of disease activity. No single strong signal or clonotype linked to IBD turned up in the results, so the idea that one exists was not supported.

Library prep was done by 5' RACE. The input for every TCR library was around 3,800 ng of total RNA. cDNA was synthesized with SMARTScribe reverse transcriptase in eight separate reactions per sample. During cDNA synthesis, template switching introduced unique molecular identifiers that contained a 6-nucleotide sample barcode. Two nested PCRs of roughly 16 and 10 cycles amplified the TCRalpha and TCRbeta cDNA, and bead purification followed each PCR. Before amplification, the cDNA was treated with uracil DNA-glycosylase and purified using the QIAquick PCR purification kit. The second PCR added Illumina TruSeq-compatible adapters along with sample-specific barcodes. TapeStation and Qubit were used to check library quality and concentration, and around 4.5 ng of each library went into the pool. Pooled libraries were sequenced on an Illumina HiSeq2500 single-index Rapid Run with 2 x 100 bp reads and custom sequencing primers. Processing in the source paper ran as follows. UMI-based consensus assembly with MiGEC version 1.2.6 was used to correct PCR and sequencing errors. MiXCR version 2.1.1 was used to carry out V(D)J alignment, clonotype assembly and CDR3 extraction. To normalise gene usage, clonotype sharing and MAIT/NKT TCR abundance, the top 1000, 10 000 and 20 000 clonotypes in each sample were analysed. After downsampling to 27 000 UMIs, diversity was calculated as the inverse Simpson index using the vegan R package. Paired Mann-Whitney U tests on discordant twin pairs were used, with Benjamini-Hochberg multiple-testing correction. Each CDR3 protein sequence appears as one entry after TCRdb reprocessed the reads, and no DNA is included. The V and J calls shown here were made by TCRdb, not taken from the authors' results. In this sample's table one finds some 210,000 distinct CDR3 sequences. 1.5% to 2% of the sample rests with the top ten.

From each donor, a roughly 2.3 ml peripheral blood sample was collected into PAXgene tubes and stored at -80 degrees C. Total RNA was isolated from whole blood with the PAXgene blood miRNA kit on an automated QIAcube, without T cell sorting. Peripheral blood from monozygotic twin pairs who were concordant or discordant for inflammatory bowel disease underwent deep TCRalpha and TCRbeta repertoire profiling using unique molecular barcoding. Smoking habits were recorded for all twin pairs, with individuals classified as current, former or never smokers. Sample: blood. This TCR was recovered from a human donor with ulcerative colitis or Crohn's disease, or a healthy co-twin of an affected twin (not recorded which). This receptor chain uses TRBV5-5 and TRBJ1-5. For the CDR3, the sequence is CASSLEADPGWQPQHF.